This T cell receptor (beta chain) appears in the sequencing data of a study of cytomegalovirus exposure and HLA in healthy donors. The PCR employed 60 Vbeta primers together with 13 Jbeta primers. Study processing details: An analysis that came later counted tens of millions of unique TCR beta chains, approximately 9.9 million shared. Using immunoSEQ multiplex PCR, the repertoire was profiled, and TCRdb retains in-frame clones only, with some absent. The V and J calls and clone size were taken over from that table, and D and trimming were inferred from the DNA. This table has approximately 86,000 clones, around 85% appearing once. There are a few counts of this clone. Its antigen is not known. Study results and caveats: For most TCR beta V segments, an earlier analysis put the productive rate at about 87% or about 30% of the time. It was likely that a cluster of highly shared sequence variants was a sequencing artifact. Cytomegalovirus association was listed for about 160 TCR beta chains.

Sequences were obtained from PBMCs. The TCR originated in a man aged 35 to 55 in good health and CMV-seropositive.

CDR3 sequence (DNA): TGTGCCAGCAGCCCGAACAGGGGCAGGAACACTGAAGCTTTCTTT. Protein product: CASSPNRGRNTEAFF. The chain uses TRBV7-3 and TRBJ1-1, with TRBD1 identical over 7 bases. The CDR3 runs 15 residues. Germline V lookup: CDR1 SGHTA, CDR2 FQGTGA. The V segment lost 5 bases and the J segment 1 base; nucleotides outside the gene matches: 7.